The sequence of this T cell receptor (beta chain) was determined in a study of long-term antiretroviral therapy in people with HIV. As regards this clone: Its antigen is currently unknown.

General study findings and limits: At every time point, clones expanded before ART dominated the repertoire.

Germline CDR1 reads SEHNR; CDR2 reads FQNEAQ (reference sequence). Trimming removed 5 bases at V and 6 bases at J, with 13 bases between. The CDR3 covers 13 residues. They ran version v3.0 of the immunoSEQ assay at survey level. Some clones are missing from TCRdb's copy, which holds only in-frame ones; the method was immunoSEQ multiplex PCR. The repertoire has over 30,000 clones, roughly 83% of them found once; the top ten carry about 3%. The clonotype comes from a man between 18 and 29 years old with HIV. J is TRBJ1-1 and V is TRBV7-9; D not certain. The sample was unsorted PBMCs, taken 1.9 years after starting antiretroviral therapy. Written as DNA, the CDR3 is TGTGCCAGCAGCGTAGGATCGATCTCTGAAGCTTTCTTT. Protein product: CASSVGSISEAFF.